A selection of T cell receptor beta chains follows, all from one sample in a study of vaccination and CD4 T cells after COVID-19. These TCRs are of unknown antigen specificity. Each CDR3 protein gets one entry after TCRdb re-called the PCR reads with MiXCR. Of roughly 15,000 distinct CDR3 sequences in the sample, 45% were seen once. This sample comprised CD4+ T cells from blood, cultured in vitro, obtained before SARS-CoV-2 vaccination. The origin of the receptors is a human donor who received a COVID-19 vaccine. CDR3s include the opening cysteine and the closing phenylalanine or tryptophan. Fields, in order: V gene, clone size, CDR3 protein. The listing skips clone size in some rows; elsewhere it reads once, few, many or a size class.

>TRBV24-1|few
CATSESGGGPPGYTF
>TRBV7-2|-
CASSLGGDQPQHF
>TRBV6-1|-
CASSEEGRGYPSPLHF
>TRBV19|-
CASSIGGDTSYEQYF
>TRBV19|few
CASTKDRGSGNTIYF
>TRBV6-1|-
CASRPDRLSTEAFF
>TRBV12-3/TRBV12-4|-
CASCQPGTGRTEAFF
>TRBV20-1|-
CSARKAETQYF
>TRBV18|-
CASSPKLRLAGNNEQFF
>TRBV20-1|-
CSARDLLTSGGVSSYNEQFF
>TRBV20-1|-
CSARKTGTGSTGELFF
>TRBV19|-
CASSNTLASYNEQFF
>TRBV15|few
CATSRGLEFEQYF
>TRBV10-3|-
CAISPGGQGVGQPQHF
>TRBV7-2|-
CASRSSGGTQYF
>TRBV20-1|-
CSAIGGGAENQPQHF
>TRBV24-1|few
CATSDRTAPEGPQHF
>TRBV24-1|few
CATSDQGLAGVGELFF
>TRBV6-1|few
CASSQTLAGGPLGEQYF
>TRBV10-1|few
CASSPGNYEQYF
>TRBV19|-
CASSIGGGNNQPQHF
>TRBV30|few
CAWSSFLGAGEKLFF
>TRBV5-1|-
CASSLVGSGNSPLHF